The TCR beta chain described here comes from a study of blood T cell repertoires in COVID-19. The Seattle patients joined while their infection was active and were tracked longitudinally afterward. J gave up 5 bases and V 5 bases, and 5 bases lay outside the gene matches. The CDR3 length is 15 residues. Per the germline V gene, CDR1 is MNHEY and CDR2 is SVGAGI. The protocol was immunoSEQ multiplex PCR, while the TCRdb copy is restricted to in-frame clones and leaves out a portion. The table includes 35,000 to 45,000 clones, just over 90% detected once. The chain joins TRBV6-5 to TRBJ2-3, with 12 positions matching TRBD2. The sample consisted of peripheral blood. The sequence was collected from a man aged 50 to 59 with COVID-19, enrolled during active disease. CDR3 region: CASSPLAGGGDTQYF. DNA for the CDR3: TGTGCCAGCAGTCCTCTAGCGGGAGGGGGAGATACGCAGTATTTT.